These 9 T cell receptor beta chains came from one sample sequenced in a study of shared T cell receptors in the human thymus. The protocol was immunoSEQ multiplex PCR, while the TCRdb copy is restricted to in-frame clones and leaves out a portion. Of hundreds of thousands of clones detected, 85% to 90% appear once; the ten largest clones hold about 0.01%. The same data also contributed to another study, on human thymus T cells.

Sequencing was performed on thymocytes. The source of these receptors is a boy in the first two years of life with a congenital heart defect.

The chain recombines TRBV15 with TRBJ2-3; 8 nucleotides match TRBD2. In germline, CDR1 is LNHNV, CDR2 YYDKDF (reference sequence). V was pared by 0 bases and J by 0 bases, with 11 bases of the junction left unmatched. CDR3 size: 19 residues. The CDR3 sequence is CATSREPLQGGRSTDTQYF. The DNA of the CDR3 is TGTGCCACCAGCAGAGAGCCCCTCCAGGGCGGGAGGAGCACAGATACGCAGTATTTT.

This clone was seen once. The chain uses TRBV10-3 and TRBJ2-3; 7 bases agree with TRBD2. V was pared by 5 bases and J by 0 bases, with 5 bases of the junction left unmatched. The CDR3 length is 15 residues. Germline V gene lookup returns CDR1 ENHRY and CDR2 SYGVKD. The CDR3 DNA reads TGTGCCATCAGTCTCCAGCGGGACAGCACAGATACGCAGTATTTT. Translated: CAISLQRDSTDTQYF.

The chain joins TRBV11-3 to TRBJ2-7; a possible D gene is TRBD2 (6 bases). The germline V and J ends were trimmed by 5 bases and 4 bases, with 15 bases remaining between them. Germline V lookup: CDR1 SGHNT, CDR2 YENEEA. The CDR3 runs 14 residues. The chain's CDR3 is CASSPIPGEYEQYF. CDR3 DNA sequence: TGTGCCAGCAGCCCCATCCCGGGAGAATACGAGCAGTACTTC. The whole variable domain, filled in from reference TRBV11-3 and TRBJ2-7, reads EAGVVQSPRYKIIEKKQPVAFWCNPISGHNTLYWYLQNLGQGPELLIRYENEEAVDDSQLPKDRFSAERLKGVDSTLKIQPAELGDSAVYLCASSPIPGEYEQYFGPGTRLTVT.

With respect to this clone: At one of its ends the junction is not consistent with the germline gene, which may arise from a read error. This chain links TRBV19 with TRBJ2-7; 13 bases are shared with TRBD2. CDR1 is LNHDA and CDR2 is SQIVND in the germline V gene (reference sequence). The CDR3 spans 20 residues. The CDR3 loop reads CASNPGTSGTGTFLYERTCF. The CDR3 DNA reads TGTGCCAGTAACCCCGGGACTAGCGGGACGGGTACCTTTCTCTACGAGCGAACGTGCTTC.

This sequence joins TRBV30 and TRBJ2-1, with 13 bases matching TRBD2. Trimming cost V 3 bases and J 6 bases; bases outside gene matches: 17. Germline loops: CDR1 GTSNPN, CDR2 SVGIG (reference sequence). The CDR3 is made up of 19 amino acids. Here the CDR3 DNA reads TGTGCCTGGAGGATTCTAAGGGGGACTAGCGGGAACTGGGGCAATGAGCAGTTCTTC. This codes for CAWRILRGTSGNWGNEQFF.

This sequence joins TRBV7-2 and TRBJ2-4; 9 positions match TRBD2. Germline loops: CDR1 SGHTA, CDR2 FQGNSA. J was trimmed by 6 bases and V by 3 bases; bases with no gene match: 3. The CDR3 is 14 residues long. In nucleotides, the CDR3 is TGTGCCAGCAGCTTCGGACTAGCGAGAAACATTCAGTACTTC. It encodes CASSFGLARNIQYF.

The V and J genes are TRBV27 and TRBJ2-7, with 7 bases matching TRBD2. The germline V gene encodes CDR1 MNHEY and CDR2 SMNVEV (reference sequence). V lost 8 bases to trimming and J lost 5 bases; unmatched junction nucleotides: 12. The CDR3 runs to 14 residues. Here the CDR3 reads CASHDPGGGDEQYF. CDR3 nucleotide sequence: TGTGCCAGCCACGACCCGGGGGGTGGGGACGAGCAGTACTTC.

This sequence joins TRBV21-1 and TRBJ2-2; the table assigns TRBD2, which was not confirmed against the DNA. TRBV21-1 is a pseudogene locus. The CDR3 is 17 residues long. Here the CDR3 DNA reads TGTGCCAGCAGCACGAGGCGGGCTAGCCCCTTCACCGGGGAGCTGTTTTTT. Translating gives CASSTRRASPFTGELFF.

J is TRBJ2-7 and V is TRBV10-3; possibly TRBD2 for D (6 bases). CDR3 length equals 15 residues. Trimming took 4 bases from V and 2 from J, leaving 15 bases between them. Germline-derived CDR1 and CDR2 are ENHRY and SYGVKD. DNA of the CDR3: TGTGCCATCAGTGTCCTGACTAGGCCCCCCTACGAGCAGTACTTC. This gives the protein CAISVLTRPPYEQYF.